The next 14 T cell receptor beta chains were all read from a single sample in a study of control samples from healthy donors and cancer patients. Only in-frame clones appear in the TCRdb table, and some are missing; sequencing was by immunoSEQ multiplex PCR. There are 93,000 or so clones in the sample; more than 85% occur only once, and about 18% lies in the top ten. The sequenced sample was PBMCs. The receptors stem from a man in his sixties with lung cancer.

This clone was detected once. The chain uses TRBV6-6 and TRBJ2-5, with TRBD2 identical over 9 bases. The ends lost 6 bases at V and 5 bases at J; junction bases unmatched: 10. There are 15 residues in the CDR3. Germline lookup yields CDR1 MNHNY and CDR2 SVGAGI (reference sequence). In nucleotides, the CDR3 is TGTGCCAGCAGCCAGGGCGGGGGGGCCGAGGAGACCCAGTACTTC. Protein sequence: CASSQGGGAEETQYF.

DNA for the CDR3: TGTGCCAGTGGGACAGGGACTAACACTGAAGCTTTCTTT. This encodes CASGTGTNTEAFF. The chain carries TRBV19 and TRBJ1-1; 9 nucleotides line up with TRBD1. Germline CDR1 is LNHDA and CDR2 is SQIVND (reference sequence). There are 13 residues in the CDR3. The junction had 3 bases not matched to a gene; V was cut back by 8 bases and J by 2 bases.

J is TRBJ2-5 and V is TRBV7-9, with D unclear. The length of the CDR3 is 12 residues. CDR1 SEHNR and CDR2 FQNEAQ come from the germline V gene (reference sequence). The V end lost 0 bases, the J end lost 3 bases, and 2 bases lay between the germline ends. CDR3 nucleotides: TGTGCCAGCAGCTTAGCGGAAGAGACCCAGTACTTC. Translated: CASSLAEETQYF.

The chain is built from TRBV2 and TRBJ2-7, with D unresolved. V was trimmed by 4 bases and J by 11 bases, leaving 15 bases between them. The CDR3 is 12 residues long. Germline lookup yields CDR1 SNHLY and CDR2 FYNNEI. The DNA of the CDR3 is TGTGCCAGCAGTGTCAACAGTCTTCAGGAGTACGTC. Translated: CASSVNSLQEYV.

This chain links TRBV14 with TRBJ1-2; possibly TRBD1 for D (6 bases). V dropped 4 bases and J dropped 13 bases, with 19 bases sitting between them. CDR3 length: 13 amino acids. CDR1 and CDR2 from the germline V gene are SGHDN and FVKESK. This chain's CDR3 is CASSLYAGGRVTF. In nucleotides, the CDR3 is TGTGCCAGCAGCCTTTATGCGGGGGGCAGGGTCACCTTC.

The chain carries TRBV4-1 and TRBJ2-7; no clear D gene. This CDR3 is 14 amino acids long. The germline gives CDR1 MGHRA, CDR2 YSYEKL. V was clipped by 0 bases and J by 1 base, with 7 bases between them. The chain's CDR3 is CASSQDLVSYEQYV. In nucleotides, the CDR3 is TGCGCCAGCAGCCAAGACCTAGTTTCCTACGAGCAGTACGTC.

This rearrangement joins TRBV12-3 or TRBV12-4 to TRBJ2-7, with D maybe TRBD2 (6 bases). The V gene lost 6 bases and the J gene lost 1 base, with 10 bases spanning the gap. This CDR3 is built from 13 residues. The CDR3 nucleotides read TGTGCCAGCAGCACGGGACTTTCCTACGAGCAGTACGTC. Translation gives CASSTGLSYEQYV.

V gene TRBV5-1 combines with J gene TRBJ2-4; D not certain. Germline-derived CDR1 and CDR2 are SGHRS and YFSETQ. Trimming pared 0 bases from V and 8 bases from J, leaving 12 bases between. This CDR3 is built from 14 residues. CDR3 coding DNA: TGCGCCAGCAGCTTGGTAACGGGCGTAGACATTCAGTACTTC. It encodes CASSLVTGVDIQYF.

The V call is TRBV4-2, the J call TRBJ2-3; D remains unclear. Trimming took 1 base from V and 2 from J, leaving 10 bases between them. The CDR3 spans 15 residues. Germline V gene lookup returns CDR1 LGHNA and CDR2 YNFKEQ. CDR3 bases: TGTGCCAGCAGCCAAGTCCACTATTTCACAGATACGCAGTATTTT. Protein product: CASSQVHYFTDTQYF.

The chain couples TRBV7-2 to TRBJ2-7; TRBD1 aligns across 11 bases. The germline V gene encodes CDR1 SGHTA and CDR2 FQGNSA. The CDR3 is 16 residues long. After removal of 1 base from V and 1 base from J, the junction contained 3 bases not matched to a gene. The CDR3 region is CASSLGTGGRSYEQYV. CDR3 bases: TGTGCCAGCAGCTTAGGGACAGGGGGCAGGTCCTACGAGCAGTACGTC.

This rearrangement joins TRBV18 to TRBJ2-2, with D tentatively TRBD1 (6 bases). The CDR3 is made up of 13 amino acids. The ends were cut back, 3 bases at V and 7 bases at J, with 9 bases in the middle. Germline CDR1 reads KGHSH; CDR2 reads LQKENI. The CDR3 bases are TGTGCCAGCTCACCGCAGGGGAACGGGGAGCTGTTTTTT. The encoded protein is CASSPQGNGELFF.

The chain carries TRBV9 and TRBJ1-5; tentative D call: TRBD1 (6 bases). Germline assignment: CDR1 SGDLS and CDR2 YYNGEE. V was shortened by 4 bases and J by 3 bases, with 11 bases between the two germline ends. The CDR3 is made up of 14 amino acids. This chain's CDR3 is CASSSDRFNQPQHF. The CDR3 DNA reads as TGTGCCAGCAGCTCCGACAGGTTCAATCAGCCCCAGCATTTT.

This rearrangement joins TRBV30 to TRBJ1-1; D not resolved. This CDR3 is 13 amino acids long. The V end was cut by 4 bases, the J end by 0 bases, with 9 bases between. Per germline, CDR1 GTSNPN and CDR2 SVGIG (reference sequence). CDR3 bases: TGTGCCTGGACGAGGGCTCTGAACACTGAAGCTTTCTTT. Protein product: CAWTRALNTEAFF.

This chain links TRBV5-4 with TRBJ1-3; D uncertain. Trimming took 4 bases from V and 4 from J, leaving 12 bases between them. Germline CDR1 and CDR2: SGHNT and YYREEE (reference sequence). The length of the CDR3 is 14 residues. The CDR3 is CASSLNSLGNTIYF. The CDR3 DNA reads TGTGCCAGCAGCCTTAACTCACTAGGAAACACCATATATTTT.